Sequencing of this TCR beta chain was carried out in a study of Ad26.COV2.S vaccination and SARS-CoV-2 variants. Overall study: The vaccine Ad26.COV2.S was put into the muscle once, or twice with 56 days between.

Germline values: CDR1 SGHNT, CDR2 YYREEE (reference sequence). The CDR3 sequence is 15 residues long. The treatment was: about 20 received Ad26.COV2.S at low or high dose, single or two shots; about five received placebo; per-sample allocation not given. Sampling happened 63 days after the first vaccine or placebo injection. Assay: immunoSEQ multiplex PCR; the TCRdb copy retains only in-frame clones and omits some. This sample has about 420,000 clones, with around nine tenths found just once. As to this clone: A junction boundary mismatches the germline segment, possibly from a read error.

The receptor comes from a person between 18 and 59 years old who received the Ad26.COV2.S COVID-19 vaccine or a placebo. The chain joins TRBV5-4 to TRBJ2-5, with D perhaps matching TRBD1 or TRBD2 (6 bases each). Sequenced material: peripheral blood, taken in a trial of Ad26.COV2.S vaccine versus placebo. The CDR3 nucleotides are TGTGCCACCAGCCTGGGGGGCACCCAGGGGGAGACCCAGTACTTC. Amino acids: CATSLGGTQGETQYF.